This T cell receptor beta chain was sequenced for a study of healthy donors' naive CD4 and CD8 T cells (dated by TCRdb to between 2015 and 2016). Turning to the overall study: Donor selection covered three age groups (20-25, 40-50 and 60-70 years) with roughly 6 people in each, and the resulting cohort had a mean age of approximately 45 and was half female. To examine how TCR variation is linked to lineage commitment, the study sequenced rearranged TCR alpha and beta chains from naive CD4+ and CD8+ T cells. The donors were HLA-typed by sequencing at HLA-A, -B, -C, -DRB1, -DQB1 and -DPB1, using the SBTexcellerator protocol, an ABI3130xl analyzer and SBTengine software. Peripheral blood mononuclear cells were collected from 15 to 20 healthy, unrelated individuals. For TCR alpha, a new primer set covering all functional IMGT alpha gene variants was designed, and the rest of the protocol matched the beta-chain workflow. Overall study outcomes, separate from this receptor: In both chains, CD4+ lineage was associated with a positively charged CDR3, and CD8+ lineage was associated with a negatively charged CDR3. Because the alpha and beta chains were sequenced in bulk, pairing them was not possible, and so effects of the combined chains went unevaluated. Possible repertoire bias arising from homeostatic proliferation of naive T cells was not directly addressed. Reportedly, most V and J gene segments showed bias between naive CD4+ and CD8+ cells, and this bias held consistently across donors regardless of HLA genotype. Around 13% of the variance in CD4/CD8 propensity appeared to be explained jointly by V genes, J genes and CDR3 charge, in a largely additive manner.

Cells with a CD4+CD8-CD45RO-CD45RA+ profile were isolated by FACS and defined as naive CD4+ T cells, and those with a CD8+CD4-CD45RA+CD27bright profile were defined as naive CD8+ T cells. Antibodies against CD4 (RPA-T4), CD8 (SK1), CD27 (O323), CD45RA (HI100) and CD45RO (UCHL1) were used for sorting. Details on this clonotype: The antigen it recognizes is unknown. There are no base qualities to consult, and no much larger clone falls within one base.

Reading from cysteine to phenylalanine, the CDR3 counts 17 amino acids. Here the CDR3 DNA is all that survives: 51 bases in frame from base 1. Based on the germline V gene, the CDR1 and CDR2 sequences are LGHNA and YNFKEQ. V loses 0 bases at its end and J loses 1 base; junction bases beyond the gene matches: 7. Sequenced on a 454 GS FLX Titanium. A previously published linear amplification protocol was used to construct TCR libraries from roughly 0.45 ug of total RNA. The sequencing itself ran on the Roche/454 Genome Sequencer using Titanium chemistry. Under the source paper's analysis protocol: 60,000 to 80,000 rearranged TCR alpha transcripts were sequenced from 5 or 6 of the healthy donors. Unique TCR clonotypes were defined by the CDR3 junction under IMGT nomenclature, and duplicate transcripts were removed. Logistic regression in R 2.13.0 modeled CD4 versus CD8 status as a function of V and J genes, with adjustment for donor effects and Bonferroni correction for multiple testing. TCRdb took the public reads, trimmed them with fastp at Q25, ran MiXCR for clone calling and kept in-frame beta chains. Identical CDR3 protein sequences are pooled into one entry, listed with their most common genes and DNA. V and J calls and clone size were set by TCRdb, not the authors. The sample table shows approximately 180,000 distinct CDR3 sequences, and over 60% are seen once. The ten largest clones capture about 2.3% of the sample.

Recombination joined TRBV4-2 with TRBJ2-3, with TRBD2 identical over 7 junction bases. Sample: naive CD4+ and CD8+ T cells sorted from blood, pooled from several donors. The cell subset or site label on this specimen signifies: FACS-sorted naive CD4+ (CD45RO-CD45RA+) and naive CD8+ (CD45RA+CD27bright) T cells. The sequence was collected from a pool of human donors in good health; the sample pools cells from several healthy donors. The CDR3 region reads CASSQDLAASGTDTQYF. In nucleotide form, the sequence is TGTGCCAGCAGCCAAGATCTAGCGGCTAGCGGCACAGATACGCAGTATTTT.